This TCR beta chain is drawn from a study of OX40 agonist ivuxolimab in advanced cancers. Method: immunoSEQ multiplex PCR; TCRdb's copy keeps in-frame clones and lacks some. The table records over 45,000 clones, 83% of them present only once. The sequence derives from an adult with an advanced solid tumor such as melanoma, head and neck, liver or kidney cancer. Specimen: CD4+ or CD8+ T cells sorted from blood, collected in a trial of the OX40 agonist ivuxolimab.

The DNA for the CDR3 is TGTGCCAGCAGTTTGCTGGCTGGACAGAGCAATCAGCCCCAGCATTTT. This gives the protein CASSLLAGQSNQPQHF. This chain uses TRBV28 with TRBJ1-5; tentatively, D is TRBD1 (6 bases). The V gene lost 3 bases and the J gene lost 1 base, with 13 bases spanning the gap. The CDR3 runs to 16 residues. The germline V gene has CDR1 MDHEN and CDR2 SYDVKM.